This T cell receptor (beta chain) was profiled in a study of breast tumors, draining lymph nodes, adjacent tissues. Whole-study results and caveats: Data only fit, rather than demonstrated, lymph node origin of most tumor T cells. Tumor repertoires ranked between lymph nodes and nontumor tissue in diversity, with V and J gene preferences. Luminal-like breast cancer showed significantly higher tumor–nontumor repertoire similarity than basal-like. Most tumor T cells seemingly derive from lymph node, then expand in tumor.

The V gene lost 1 base and the J gene lost 5 bases, with 11 bases spanning the gap. Germline V gene data show CDR1 as LGHNA and CDR2 as YNFKEQ. The CDR3 spans 14 residues. TCRdb re-called the multiplex PCR reads with MiXCR, one entry per CDR3 protein. The repertoire has over 200,000 distinct CDR3 sequences, approximately 30% of them found once; the top ten carry more than 1.3%. Axillary draining lymph nodes of breast cancer patients supplied the node samples. Ten or more counts support this clonotype. As yet, its antigen is unknown. The source of this sequence is a female donor with breast cancer. Some clones in this sample may be carry-over from other donors' samples. The chain has TRBV4-2 and TRBJ2-5; D might be TRBD2 (6 bases). The sample consisted of axillary lymph node tissue. The CDR3: CASSQVSGAETQYF. The CDR3 DNA is TGTGCCAGCAGCCAAGTGTCGGGAGCGGAGACCCAGTACTTC.